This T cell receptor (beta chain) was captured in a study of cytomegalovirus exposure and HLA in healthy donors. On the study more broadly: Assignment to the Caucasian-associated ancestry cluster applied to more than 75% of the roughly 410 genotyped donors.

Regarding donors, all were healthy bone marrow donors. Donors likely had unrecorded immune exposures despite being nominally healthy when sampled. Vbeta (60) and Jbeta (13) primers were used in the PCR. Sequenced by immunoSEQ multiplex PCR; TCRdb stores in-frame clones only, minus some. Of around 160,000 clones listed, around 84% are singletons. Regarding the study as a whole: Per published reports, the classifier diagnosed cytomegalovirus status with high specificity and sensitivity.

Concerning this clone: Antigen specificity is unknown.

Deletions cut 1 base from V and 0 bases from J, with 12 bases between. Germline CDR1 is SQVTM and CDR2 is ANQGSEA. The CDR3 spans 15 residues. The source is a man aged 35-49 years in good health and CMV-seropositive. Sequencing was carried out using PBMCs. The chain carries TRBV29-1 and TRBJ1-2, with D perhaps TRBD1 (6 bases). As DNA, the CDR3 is TGCAGCGTTGAAGGTATACAGGGAGCTAACTATGGCTACACCTTC. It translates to CSVEGIQGANYGYTF.